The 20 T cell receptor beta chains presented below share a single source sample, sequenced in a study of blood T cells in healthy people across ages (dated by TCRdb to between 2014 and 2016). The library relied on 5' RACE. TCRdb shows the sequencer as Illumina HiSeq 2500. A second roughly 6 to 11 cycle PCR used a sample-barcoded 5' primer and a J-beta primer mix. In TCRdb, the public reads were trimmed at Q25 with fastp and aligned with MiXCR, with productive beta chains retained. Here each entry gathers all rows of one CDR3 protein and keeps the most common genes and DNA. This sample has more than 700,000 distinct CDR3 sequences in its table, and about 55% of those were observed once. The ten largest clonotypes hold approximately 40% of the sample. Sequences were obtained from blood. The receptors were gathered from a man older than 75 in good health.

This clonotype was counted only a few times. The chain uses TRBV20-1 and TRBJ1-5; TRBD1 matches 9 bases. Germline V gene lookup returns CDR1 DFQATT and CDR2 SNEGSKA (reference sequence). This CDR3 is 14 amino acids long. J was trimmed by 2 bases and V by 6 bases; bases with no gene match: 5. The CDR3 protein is CSARTGVGNQPQHF. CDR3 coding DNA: TGCAGTGCCCGGACAGGGGTTGGCAATCAGCCCCAGCATTTT.

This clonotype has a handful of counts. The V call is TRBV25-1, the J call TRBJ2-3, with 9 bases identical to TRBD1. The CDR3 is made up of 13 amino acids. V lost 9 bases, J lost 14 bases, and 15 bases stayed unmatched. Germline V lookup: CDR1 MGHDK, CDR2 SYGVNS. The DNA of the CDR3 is TGTGCCAGTACAGGGGGCGCAGGGAGATACGCGTATTTT. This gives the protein CASTGGAGRYAYF. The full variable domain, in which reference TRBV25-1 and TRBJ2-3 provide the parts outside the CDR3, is EADIYQTPRYLVIGTGKKITLECSQTMGHDKMYWYQQDPGMELHLIHYSYGVNSTEKGDLSSESTVSRIRTEHFPLTLESARPSHTSQYLCASTGGAGRYAYFGPGTRLTVL.

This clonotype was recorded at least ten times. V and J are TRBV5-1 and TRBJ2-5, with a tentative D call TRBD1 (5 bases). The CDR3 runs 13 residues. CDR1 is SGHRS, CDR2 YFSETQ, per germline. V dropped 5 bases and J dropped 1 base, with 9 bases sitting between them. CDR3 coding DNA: TGCGCCAGCAGTACAGGCCTCCAAGAGACCCAGTACTTC. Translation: CASSTGLQETQYF.

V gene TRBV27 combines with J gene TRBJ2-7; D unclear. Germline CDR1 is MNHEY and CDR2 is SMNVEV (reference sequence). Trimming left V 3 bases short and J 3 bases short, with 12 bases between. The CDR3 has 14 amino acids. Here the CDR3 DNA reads TGTGCCAGCAGTTTCGGATCCACGAACTACGAGCAGTACTTC. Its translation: CASSFGSTNYEQYF.

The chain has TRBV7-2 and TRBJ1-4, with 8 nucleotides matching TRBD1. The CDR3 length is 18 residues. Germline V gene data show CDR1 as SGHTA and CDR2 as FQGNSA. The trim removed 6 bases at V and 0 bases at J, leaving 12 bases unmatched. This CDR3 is CASSLTSDRGATNEKLFF. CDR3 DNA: TGTGCCAGCAGTTTAACCAGTGACAGGGGTGCAACTAATGAAAAACTGTTTTTT.

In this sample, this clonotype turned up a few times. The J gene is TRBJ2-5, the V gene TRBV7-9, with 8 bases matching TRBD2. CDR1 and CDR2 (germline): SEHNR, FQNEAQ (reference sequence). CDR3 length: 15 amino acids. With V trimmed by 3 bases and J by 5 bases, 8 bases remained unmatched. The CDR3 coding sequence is TGTGCCAGCAGCTTTTTAGCGGGGTCATGGGAGACCCAGTACTTC. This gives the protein CASSFLAGSWETQYF.

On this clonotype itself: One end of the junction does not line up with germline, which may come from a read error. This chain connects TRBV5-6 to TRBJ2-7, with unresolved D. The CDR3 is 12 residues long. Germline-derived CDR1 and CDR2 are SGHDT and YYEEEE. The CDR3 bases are TGTGCCGGCAGCTTTGCAACGCGCGAGCAGTACTTC. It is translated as CAGSFATREQYF.

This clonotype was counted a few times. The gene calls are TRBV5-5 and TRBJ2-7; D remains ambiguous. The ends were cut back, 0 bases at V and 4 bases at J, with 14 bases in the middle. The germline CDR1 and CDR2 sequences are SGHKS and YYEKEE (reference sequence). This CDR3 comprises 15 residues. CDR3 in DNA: TGTGCCAGCAGCTTGGAGGGCAGGTGGATATACGAGCAGTACTTC. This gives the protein CASSLEGRWIYEQYF.

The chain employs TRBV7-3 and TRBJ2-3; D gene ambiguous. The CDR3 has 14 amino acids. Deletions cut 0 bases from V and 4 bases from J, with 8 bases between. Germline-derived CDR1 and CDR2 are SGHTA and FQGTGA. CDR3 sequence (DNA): TGTGCCAGCAGCTTAACGGGCCGAGCAGATACGCAGTATTTT. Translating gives CASSLTGRADTQYF.

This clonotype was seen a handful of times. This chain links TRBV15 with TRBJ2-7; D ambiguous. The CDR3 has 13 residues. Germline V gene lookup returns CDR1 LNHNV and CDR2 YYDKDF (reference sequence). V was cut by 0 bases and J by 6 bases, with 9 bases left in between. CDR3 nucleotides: TGTGCCACCAGCAGAGATGTGCTCGGCGAGCAGTACTTC. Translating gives CATSRDVLGEQYF.

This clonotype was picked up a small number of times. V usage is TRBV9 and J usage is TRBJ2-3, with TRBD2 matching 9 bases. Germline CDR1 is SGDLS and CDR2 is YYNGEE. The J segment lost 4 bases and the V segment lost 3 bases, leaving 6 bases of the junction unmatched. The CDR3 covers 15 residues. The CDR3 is CASSGSGSRADTQYF. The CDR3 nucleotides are TGTGCCAGCAGCGGTAGCGGGAGTAGAGCAGATACGCAGTATTTT.

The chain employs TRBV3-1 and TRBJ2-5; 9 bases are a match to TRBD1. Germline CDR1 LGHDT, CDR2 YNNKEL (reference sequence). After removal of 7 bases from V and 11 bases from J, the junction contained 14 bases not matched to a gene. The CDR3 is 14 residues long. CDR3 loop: CASTARTGVGEQYF. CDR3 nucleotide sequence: TGTGCCAGCACCGCCAGGACAGGGGTTGGGGAGCAGTACTTC.

CDR3 loop: CAIPTSGTSNTGELFF. The CDR3 bases are TGTGCCATCCCGACTAGCGGGACTTCGAACACCGGGGAGCTGTTTTTT. V gene TRBV12-3 or TRBV12-4 combines with J gene TRBJ2-2, with 11 bases that match TRBD2. V shed 10 bases and J 0 bases; nucleotides not matched to a gene: 7. This CDR3 is 16 amino acids long.

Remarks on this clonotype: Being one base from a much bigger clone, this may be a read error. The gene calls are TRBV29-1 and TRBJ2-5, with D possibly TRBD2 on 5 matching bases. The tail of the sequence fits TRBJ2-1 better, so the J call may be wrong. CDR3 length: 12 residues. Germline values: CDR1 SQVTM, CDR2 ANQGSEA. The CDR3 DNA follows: TGCAGCGTAACTACTAGACCGGAGACCCAGTTCTTC. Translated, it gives CSVTTRPETQFF.

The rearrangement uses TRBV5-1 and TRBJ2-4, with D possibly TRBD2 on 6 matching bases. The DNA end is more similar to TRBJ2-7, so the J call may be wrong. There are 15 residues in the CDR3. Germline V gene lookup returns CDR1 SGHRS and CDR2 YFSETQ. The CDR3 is CASSYAGLPTYEQYF. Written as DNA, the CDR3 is TGCGCCAGCAGCTACGCGGGGCTACCGACCTACGAGCAGTACTTC.

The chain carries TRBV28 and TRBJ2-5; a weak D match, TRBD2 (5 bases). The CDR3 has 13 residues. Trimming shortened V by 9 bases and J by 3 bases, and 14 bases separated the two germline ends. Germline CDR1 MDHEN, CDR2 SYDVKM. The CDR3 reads CASTTPGKETQYF. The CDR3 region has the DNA TGTGCCAGTACGACTCCGGGGAAAGAGACCCAGTACTTC. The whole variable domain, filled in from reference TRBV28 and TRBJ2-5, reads DVKVTQSSRYLVKRTGEKVFLECVQDMDHENMFWYRQDPGLGLRLIYFSYDVKMKEKGDIPEGYSVSREKKERFSLILESASTNQTSMYLCASTTPGKETQYFGPGTRLLVL.

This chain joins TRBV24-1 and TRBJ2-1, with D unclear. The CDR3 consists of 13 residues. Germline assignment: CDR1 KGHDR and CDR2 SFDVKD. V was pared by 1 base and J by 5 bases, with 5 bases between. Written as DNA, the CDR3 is TGTGCCACCAGTGATTTCGCGGACAATGAGCAGTTCTTC. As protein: CATSDFADNEQFF.

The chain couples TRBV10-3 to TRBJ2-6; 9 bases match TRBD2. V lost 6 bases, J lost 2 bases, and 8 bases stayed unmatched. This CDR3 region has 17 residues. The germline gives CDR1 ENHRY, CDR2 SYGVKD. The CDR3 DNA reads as TGTGCCATCAGGGCTTCTAGCGGGGATACTGGGGCCAACGTCCTGACTTTC. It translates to CAIRASSGDTGANVLTF.

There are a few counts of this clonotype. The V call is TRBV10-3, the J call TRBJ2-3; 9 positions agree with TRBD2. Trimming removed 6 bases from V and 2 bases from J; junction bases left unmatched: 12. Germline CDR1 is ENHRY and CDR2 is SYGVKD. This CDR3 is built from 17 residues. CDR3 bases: TGTGCCATCAGCGACAGCCCGGCTAGCGGGAACACAGATACGCAGTATTTT. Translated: CAISDSPASGNTDTQYF.

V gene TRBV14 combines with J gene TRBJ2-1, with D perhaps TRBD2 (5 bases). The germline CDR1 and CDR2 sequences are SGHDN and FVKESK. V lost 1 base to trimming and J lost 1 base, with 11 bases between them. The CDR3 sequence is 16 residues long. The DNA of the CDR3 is TGTGCCAGCAGCCAAGTCCCGGGCGGGTCCTACAATGAGCAGTTCTTC. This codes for CASSQVPGGSYNEQFF.